This passage covers 17 T cell receptor beta chains from one sample sequenced in a study of blood T cell repertoires in COVID-19. The repertoire was sequenced with immunoSEQ multiplex PCR; TCRdb's copy has only in-frame clones and lacks some. The data contain around 30,000 clones, 87% of them singletons. Sequencing used peripheral blood. The receptors here all came from a man aged 50 to 59 with active or convalescent COVID-19.

V and J are TRBV3-1 (or the pseudogene TRBV3-2) and TRBJ2-3, with D possibly TRBD1 on 6 matching bases. V gave up 1 base and J gave up 6 bases, with 11 bases separating them. There are 14 residues in the CDR3. Germline V CDR1 and CDR2: LGHDT, YNNKEL (reference sequence). The CDR3 reads CASSQVTGLDTQYF. The CDR3 bases are TGTGCCAGCAGCCAAGTAACAGGGTTGGATACGCAGTATTTT.

V gene TRBV5-4 combines with J gene TRBJ2-5; TRBD2 agrees at 10 bases. The CDR3 is 16 amino acids. Looked up from germline, CDR1 is SGHNT and CDR2 is YYREEE (reference sequence). V was clipped by 0 bases and J by 2 bases; unmatched bases: 4. The CDR3 sequence: CASSLVGLANQETQYF. CDR3 bases: TGTGCCAGCAGCTTGGTGGGACTAGCGAATCAAGAGACCCAGTACTTC. The entire variable domain, with the rest obtained from reference TRBV5-4 and TRBJ2-5, is as follows: ETGVTQSPTHLIKTRGQQVTLRCSSQSGHNTVSWYQQALGQGPQFIFQYYREEENGRGNFPPRFSGLQFPNYSSELNVNALELDDSALYLCASSLVGLANQETQYFGPGTRLLVL.

This sequence joins TRBV21-1 and TRBJ1-6. TRBV21-1 is listed as a pseudogene. The CDR3 has 10 residues. This CDR3 reads CASSPGALHF. The CDR3 coding sequence is TGTGCCAGCAGCCCGGGGGCCCTCCACTTT.

The CDR3 is CASSTGQGNYGYTF. Here the CDR3 DNA reads TGTGCCAGCAGCACCGGACAGGGTAACTATGGCTACACCTTC. This rearrangement joins TRBV9 to TRBJ1-2, with TRBD1 matching 8 bases. Germline CDR1 reads SGDLS; CDR2 reads YYNGEE. The CDR3 extends over 14 amino acids. Trimming took 4 bases from V and 1 from J; bases not matched to a gene: 3.

The chain employs TRBV11-2 and TRBJ2-7, with D maybe TRBD1 (6 bases). The CDR3 is 13 residues long. Deletions cut 2 bases from V and 5 bases from J, with 10 bases between. Germline loops: CDR1 SGHAT, CDR2 FQNNGV. CDR3 protein: CASSLTGLNEQYF. DNA of the CDR3: TGTGCCAGCAGCTTAACAGGGCTAAACGAGCAGTACTTC.

This clone has more than one count but fewer than ten. V usage is TRBV28 and J usage is TRBJ1-2; 9 bases are a match to TRBD1. This CDR3 has 13 amino acids. From germline, CDR1 is MDHEN and CDR2 SYDVKM. Trimming cost V 6 bases and J 8 bases; bases outside gene matches: 7. The CDR3, as DNA: TGTGCCAGCAGACCCGGGACAGGGAAAGGCTACACCTTC. Translation: CASRPGTGKGYTF.

The J gene is TRBJ2-7, the V gene TRBV5-1, with D possibly being TRBD2 (7 bases). The CDR3 is made up of 14 amino acids. Germline V lookup: CDR1 SGHRS, CDR2 YFSETQ. V was trimmed by 5 bases and J by 6 bases, leaving 18 bases between them. CDR3 in DNA: TGCGCCAGCAGGCGGGGGCTAGGAGGAGTCGAGCAGTACTTC. It yields the protein CASRRGLGGVEQYF.

The V and J genes are TRBV5-6 and TRBJ1-1, with 9 nucleotides matching TRBD1. The CDR3 consists of 16 residues. J was trimmed by 2 bases and V by 4 bases; bases with no gene match: 9. Germline CDR1 SGHDT, CDR2 YYEEEE. In nucleotides, the CDR3 is TGTGCCAGCAGCCCTGCCTGGGGACAGGGTAACACTGAAGCTTTCTTT. Its translation is CASSPAWGQGNTEAFF. Variable domain in full (rest from reference TRBV5-6 and TRBJ1-1): DAGVTQSPTHLIKTRGQQVTLRCSPKSGHDTVSWYQQALGQGPQFIFQYYEEEERQRGNFPDRFSGHQFPNYSSELNVNALLLGDSALYLCASSPAWGQGNTEAFFGQGTRLTVV.

The chain joins TRBV5-5 to TRBJ1-5; D call uncertain. The CDR3 has 13 residues. Germline V CDR1 and CDR2: SGHKS, YYEKEE (reference sequence). V lost 4 bases, J lost 5 bases, and 10 bases lay in between. The CDR3 sequence: CASSGVPDQPQHF. The DNA for the CDR3 is TGTGCCAGCAGCGGAGTTCCCGATCAGCCCCAGCATTTT.

The rearrangement joins TRBV5-1 to TRBJ2-1; possible D gene TRBD2, 5 bases. Germline CDR1 reads SGHRS; CDR2 reads YFSETQ. The V gene lost 4 bases and the J gene lost 0 bases, with 11 bases spanning the gap. The CDR3 consists of 15 residues. CDR3 region: CASSGGGSSYNEQFF. The DNA of the CDR3 is TGCGCCAGCAGCGGAGGCGGCTCCTCCTACAATGAGCAGTTCTTC.

The chain employs TRBV5-1 and TRBJ2-5; D might be TRBD1 (6 bases). Trimming stripped 1 base from V and 1 base from J, with 11 bases between. This CDR3 region has 15 residues. In germline, CDR1 is SGHRS, CDR2 YFSETQ. CDR3 bases: TGCGCCAGCAGCTTGCTTGGGACAACCCAAGAGACCCAGTACTTC. Translating it yields CASSLLGTTQETQYF.

The chain has TRBV24-1 and TRBJ2-3, with 7 bases that match TRBD2. The ends lost 7 bases at V and 3 bases at J; junction bases unmatched: 6. In germline, CDR1 is KGHDR, CDR2 SFDVKD. This CDR3 comprises 14 residues. The DNA for the CDR3 is TGTGCCACCAGACGCGGGGGAGAGACAGATACGCAGTATTTT. Translation gives CATRRGGETDTQYF.

The chain joins TRBV4-3 to TRBJ2-7; 12 positions match TRBD2. Germline V lookup: CDR1 LGHNA, CDR2 YSLEER. The CDR3 has 16 residues. The V segment lost 3 bases and the J segment 5 bases; nucleotides outside the gene matches: 8. The CDR3 bases are TGCGCCAGCAGCCATACCACTAGCGGGAGGTTCCACGAGCAGTACTTC. Residues: CASSHTTSGRFHEQYF.

This chain uses TRBV27 with TRBJ2-3; 7 bases are shared with TRBD2. The germline CDR1 and CDR2 sequences are MNHEY and SMNVEV (reference sequence). The CDR3 has 16 amino acids. The V and J ends lost 6 bases and 2 bases, in that order; junction bases with no gene match: 11. This chain's CDR3 is CASRAFGLAATDTQYF. The CDR3 DNA follows: TGTGCCAGCAGGGCCTTTGGGCTAGCGGCCACAGATACGCAGTATTTT.

The J gene is TRBJ1-5, the V gene TRBV5-6, with 8 positions matching TRBD1. Germline V lookup: CDR1 SGHDT, CDR2 YYEEEE. CDR3 length: 15 amino acids. V trimming: 0 bases; J trimming: 4 bases; junction bases outside the gene matches: 3. CDR3 sequence (DNA): TGTGCCAGCAGCTTGGGACAGGGGAGAAATCAGCCCCAGCATTTT. Translating it yields CASSLGQGRNQPQHF.

With respect to this clone: Sequence at one end of the junction differs from germline and may be a read error. V is TRBV7-7 and J is TRBJ2-3; TRBD1 is a possible D gene (7 bases). CDR1 and CDR2 (germline): SSHAT, FNYEAQ (reference sequence). This CDR3 spans 15 amino acids. The CDR3 DNA reads TGTGCTAGCAGCCGCACAGGGGAGGCCACAGATACGCAGTATTTT. Translated, it gives CASSRTGEATDTQYF.

The chain has TRBV15 and TRBJ2-1; unclear D gene. Germline values: CDR1 LNHNV, CDR2 YYDKDF (reference sequence). Trimming stripped 3 bases from V and 2 bases from J, with 5 bases between. The CDR3 is 13 residues long. Here the CDR3 DNA reads TGTGCCACCAGCAGCCAGGCCTACAATGAGCAGTTCTTC. This sequence encodes CATSSQAYNEQFF.